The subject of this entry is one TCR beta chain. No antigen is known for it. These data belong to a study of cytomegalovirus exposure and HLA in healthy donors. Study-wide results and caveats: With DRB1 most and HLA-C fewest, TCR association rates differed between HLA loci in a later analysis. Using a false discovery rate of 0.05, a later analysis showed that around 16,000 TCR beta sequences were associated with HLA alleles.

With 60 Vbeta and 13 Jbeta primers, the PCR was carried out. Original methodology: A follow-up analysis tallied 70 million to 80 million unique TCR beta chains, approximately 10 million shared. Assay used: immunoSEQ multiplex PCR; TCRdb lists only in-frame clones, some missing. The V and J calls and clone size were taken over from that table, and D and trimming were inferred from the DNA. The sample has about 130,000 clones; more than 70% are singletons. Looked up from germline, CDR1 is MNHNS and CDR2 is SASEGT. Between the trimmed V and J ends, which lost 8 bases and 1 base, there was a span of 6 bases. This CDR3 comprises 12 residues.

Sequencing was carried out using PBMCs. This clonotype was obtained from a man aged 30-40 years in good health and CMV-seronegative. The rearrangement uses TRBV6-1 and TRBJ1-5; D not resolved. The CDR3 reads CASRGSNQPQHF. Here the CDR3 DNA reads TGTGCCAGCCGAGGGAGCAATCAGCCCCAGCATTTT.